This T cell receptor (beta chain) is drawn from a study of beta chain features in type 1 diabetes. Whole-study results and caveats: VDJ junctions in type 1 diabetes patients carried more deletions and fewer insertions. It was among patients, rather than healthy donors, that naive, central memory and Treg TCRB repertoires appeared more similar. Whether HLA type influences TCRB rearrangement remained unresolved here. TCRB CDR3s from Type 1 diabetes patients were moderately but significantly shorter in all four CD4+ subsets.

Germline CDR1 KGHSH, CDR2 LQKENI. The trim removed 5 bases at V and 0 bases at J, leaving 5 bases unmatched. The CDR3 length is 15 residues. Every isolated RNA sample was fully reverse transcribed, so sequencing captured expressed TCRB transcripts. Measured with immunoSEQ multiplex PCR; TCRdb has only the in-frame clones, and not every one. The profile covers 150,000 to 180,000 clones, with 10% appearing a single time and around 0.5% taken by the ten largest. With regard to this clone: Its antigen is unidentified.

The specimen sequenced was central memory CD4+ T cells from blood. This sequence originates from a man younger than 40 with type 1 diabetes. This sequence joins TRBV18 and TRBJ1-1; 8 bases align to TRBD1. For the CDR3, the DNA is TGTGCCAGCTCATTCGGACAGGGAATGAACACTGAAGCTTTCTTT. Its translation: CASSFGQGMNTEAFF.